This entry describes one T cell receptor beta chain. This record belongs to a study of blood T cells in healthy people across ages. Trimming removed 3 bases from V and 9 bases from J; junction bases left unmatched: 13. The CDR3 runs 16 residues. Next came a second PCR, run for roughly 6 to 11 cycles, which used a sample-barcoded 5' primer along with a J-beta primer mix. TCRdb itself ran the 5' RACE reads through MiXCR, one entry per CDR3 protein. Found here are about 800,000 distinct CDR3 sequences, about 62% of them singletons; the top ten hold 20% to 25%. This clonotype was obtained from a man aged 30 to 45 in good health. The sample taken for sequencing was blood. The rearrangement links TRBV12-3 or TRBV12-4 to TRBJ2-3; 9 positions match TRBD2. The CDR3 sequence: CASSLDRGGDVGTQYF. The DNA for the CDR3 is TGTGCCAGCAGTTTGGATCGCGGGGGGGATGTAGGGACGCAGTATTTT.